What follows is one T cell receptor (beta chain) and its context. No base qualities exist here, and no much larger clone lies one base off it. These data come from a study of T cell repertoires in chronic hepatitis B (dated by TCRdb to the late 2010s). Libraries were prepared through the immunoSEQ multiplex PCR assay. TCRdb retrieved this table from immuneACCESS and kept in-frame rearrangements only. Not all clones are present; in checked studies, unresolved V genes account for under half, and no reason is known for the remainder. The table held for this sample gives 20 or so clones. The sample comprised HBV core (core195) epitope-specific CD8+ T cells from PBMCs. This TCR was sampled from a human donor with chronic hepatitis B virus infection.

CDR3 region: CASSPEQGARSEAFF. The DNA is TGCGCCAGCAGCCCTGAACAGGGGGCGCGGTCTGAAGCTTTCTTT. The chain uses TRBV5-1 and TRBJ1-1; 9 junctional bases match TRBD1. The CDR3 holds 15 amino acids from the cysteine to the phenylalanine. Of all the DNA, just the CDR3 is kept, 45 bases in frame from base 1. CDR1 and CDR2, looked up from the germline V gene, are SGHRS and YFSETQ. Here V drops 4 bases and J drops 6 bases, and the junction holds 10 bases not matched to any gene. Extended through the reference TRBV5-1 and TRBJ1-1 proteins, this CDR3 yields the full variable domain: KAGVTQTPRYLIKTRGQQVTLSCSPISGHRSVSWYQQTPGQGLQFLFEYFSETQRNKGNFPGRFSGRQFSNSRSEMNVSTLELGDSALYLCASSPEQGARSEAFFGQGTRLTVV.